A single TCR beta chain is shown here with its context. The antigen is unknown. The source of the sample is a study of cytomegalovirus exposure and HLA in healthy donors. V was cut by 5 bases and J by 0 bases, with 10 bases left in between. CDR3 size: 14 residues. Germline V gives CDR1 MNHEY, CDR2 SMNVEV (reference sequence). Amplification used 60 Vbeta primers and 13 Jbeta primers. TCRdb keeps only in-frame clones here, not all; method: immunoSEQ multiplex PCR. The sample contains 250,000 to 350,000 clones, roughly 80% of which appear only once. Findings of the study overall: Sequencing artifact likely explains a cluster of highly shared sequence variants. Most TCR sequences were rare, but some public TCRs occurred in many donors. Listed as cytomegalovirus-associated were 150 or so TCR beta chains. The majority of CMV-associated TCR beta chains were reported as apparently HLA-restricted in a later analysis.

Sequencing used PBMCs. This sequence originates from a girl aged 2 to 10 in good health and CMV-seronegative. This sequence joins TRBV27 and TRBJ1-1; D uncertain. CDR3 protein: CASSPQRMNTEAFF. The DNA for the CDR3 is TGTGCCAGCAGTCCACAGCGGATGAACACTGAAGCTTTCTTT.